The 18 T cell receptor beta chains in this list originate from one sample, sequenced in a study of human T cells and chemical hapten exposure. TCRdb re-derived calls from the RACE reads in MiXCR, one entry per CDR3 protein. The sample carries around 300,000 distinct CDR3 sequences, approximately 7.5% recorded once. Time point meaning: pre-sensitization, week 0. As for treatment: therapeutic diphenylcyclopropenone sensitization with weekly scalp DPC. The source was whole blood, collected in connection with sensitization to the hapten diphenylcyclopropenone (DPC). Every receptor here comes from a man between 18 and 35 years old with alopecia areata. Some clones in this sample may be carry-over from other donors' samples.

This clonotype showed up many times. CDR3 DNA sequence: TGCGCCAGCAGCCAAGATCGACAGGGTACTGAAGCTTTCTTT. This encodes CASSQDRQGTEAFF. V usage is TRBV4-3 and J usage is TRBJ1-1; 7 nucleotides match TRBD1. V gave up 0 bases and J gave up 5 bases; unmatched junction bases: 3. In germline, CDR1 is LGHNA, CDR2 YSLEER. This CDR3 is built from 14 residues.

CDR3 sequence reads: CASSQRVAGHDTQYF. The CDR3 DNA follows: TGTGCCAGCAGCCAGAGGGTGGCAGGTCATGATACGCAGTATTTT. This chain uses TRBV7-2 with TRBJ2-3; D may be TRBD2 (5 bases). Germline V gives CDR1 SGHTA, CDR2 FQGNSA. Between the trimmed V and J ends, which lost 5 bases and 6 bases, there was a span of 18 bases. The CDR3 runs 15 residues.

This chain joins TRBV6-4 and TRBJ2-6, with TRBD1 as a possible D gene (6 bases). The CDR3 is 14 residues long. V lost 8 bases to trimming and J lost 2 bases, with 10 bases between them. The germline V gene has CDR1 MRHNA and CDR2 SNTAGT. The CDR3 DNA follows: TGTGCCAGCGGTAGGGACACTGGGGCCAACGTCCTGACTTTC. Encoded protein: CASGRDTGANVLTF.

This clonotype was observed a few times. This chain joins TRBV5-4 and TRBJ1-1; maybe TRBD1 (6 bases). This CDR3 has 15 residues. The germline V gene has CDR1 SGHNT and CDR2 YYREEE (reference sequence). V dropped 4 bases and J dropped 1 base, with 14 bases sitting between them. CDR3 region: CASSTTWGQNTEAFF. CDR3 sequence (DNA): TGTGCCAGCAGCACCACCTGGGGACAGAACACTGAAGCTTTCTTT.

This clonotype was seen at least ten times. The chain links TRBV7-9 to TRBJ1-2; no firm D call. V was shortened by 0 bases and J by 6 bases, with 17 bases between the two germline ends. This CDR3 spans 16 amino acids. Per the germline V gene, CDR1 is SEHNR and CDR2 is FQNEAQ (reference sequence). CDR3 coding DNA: TGTGCCAGCAGCTTAGCGAACCGGGATCCTGAAGATGGCTACACCTTC. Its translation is CASSLANRDPEDGYTF.

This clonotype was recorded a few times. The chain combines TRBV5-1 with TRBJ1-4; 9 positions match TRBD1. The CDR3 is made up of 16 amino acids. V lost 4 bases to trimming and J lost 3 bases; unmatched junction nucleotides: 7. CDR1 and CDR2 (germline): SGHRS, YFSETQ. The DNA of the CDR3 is TGCGCCAGCAGCAGATTACGGACAGGGGCTAATGAAAAACTGTTTTTT. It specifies CASSRLRTGANEKLFF.

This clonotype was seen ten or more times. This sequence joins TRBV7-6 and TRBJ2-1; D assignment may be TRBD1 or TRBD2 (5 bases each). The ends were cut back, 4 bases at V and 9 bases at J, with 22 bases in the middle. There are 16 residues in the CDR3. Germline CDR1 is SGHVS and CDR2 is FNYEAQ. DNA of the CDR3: TGTGCCAGCAGCTCCTTTGGGACGGGGCCGCTACTTGAGCAGTTCTTC. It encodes CASSSFGTGPLLEQFF.

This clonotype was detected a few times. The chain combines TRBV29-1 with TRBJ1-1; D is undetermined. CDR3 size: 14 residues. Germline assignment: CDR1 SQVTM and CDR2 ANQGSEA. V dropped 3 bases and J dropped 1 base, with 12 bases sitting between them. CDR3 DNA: TGCAGCGTTGACATCGGCTGGCGGAACACTGAAGCTTTCTTT. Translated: CSVDIGWRNTEAFF.

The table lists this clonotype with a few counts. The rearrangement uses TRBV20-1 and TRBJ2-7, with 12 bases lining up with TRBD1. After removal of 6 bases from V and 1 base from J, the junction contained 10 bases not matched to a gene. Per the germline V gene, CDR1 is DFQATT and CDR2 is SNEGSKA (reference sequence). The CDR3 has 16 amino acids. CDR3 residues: CSALGDRGRISYEQYF. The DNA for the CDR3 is TGCAGTGCGCTTGGGGACAGGGGGCGTATATCCTACGAGCAGTACTTC.

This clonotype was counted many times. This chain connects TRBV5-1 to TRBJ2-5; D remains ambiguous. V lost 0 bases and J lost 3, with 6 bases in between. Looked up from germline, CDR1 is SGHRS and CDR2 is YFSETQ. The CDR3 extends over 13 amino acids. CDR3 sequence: CASSLGSKETQYF. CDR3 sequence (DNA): TGCGCCAGCAGCTTGGGGAGCAAAGAGACCCAGTACTTC.

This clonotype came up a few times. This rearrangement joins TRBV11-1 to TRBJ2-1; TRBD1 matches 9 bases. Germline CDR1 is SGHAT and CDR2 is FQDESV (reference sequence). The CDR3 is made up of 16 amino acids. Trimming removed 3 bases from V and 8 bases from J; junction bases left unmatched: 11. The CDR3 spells CASSLLGTGNTDEQFF. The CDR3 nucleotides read TGTGCCAGCAGCTTGCTCGGGACAGGGAATACGGATGAGCAGTTCTTC.

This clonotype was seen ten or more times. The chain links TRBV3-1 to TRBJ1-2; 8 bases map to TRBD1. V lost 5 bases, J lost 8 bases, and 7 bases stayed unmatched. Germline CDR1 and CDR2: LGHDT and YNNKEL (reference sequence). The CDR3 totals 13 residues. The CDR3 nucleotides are TGTGCCAGCAGCGTGGACAGGGCGGGCGGCTACACCTTC. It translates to CASSVDRAGGYTF.

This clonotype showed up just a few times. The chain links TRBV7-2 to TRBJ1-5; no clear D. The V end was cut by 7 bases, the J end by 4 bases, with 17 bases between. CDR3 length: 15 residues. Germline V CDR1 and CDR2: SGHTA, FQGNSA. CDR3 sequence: CASTLLMARNQPQHF. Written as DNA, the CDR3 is TGTGCCAGCACCTTGCTTATGGCCAGAAATCAGCCCCAGCATTTT.

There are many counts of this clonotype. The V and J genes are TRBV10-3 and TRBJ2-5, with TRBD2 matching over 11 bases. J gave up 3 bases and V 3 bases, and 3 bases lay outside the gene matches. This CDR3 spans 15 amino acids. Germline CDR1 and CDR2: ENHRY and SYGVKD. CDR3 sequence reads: CAISDPSGGKETQYF. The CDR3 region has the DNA TGTGCCATCAGTGACCCTAGCGGGGGGAAAGAGACCCAGTACTTC.

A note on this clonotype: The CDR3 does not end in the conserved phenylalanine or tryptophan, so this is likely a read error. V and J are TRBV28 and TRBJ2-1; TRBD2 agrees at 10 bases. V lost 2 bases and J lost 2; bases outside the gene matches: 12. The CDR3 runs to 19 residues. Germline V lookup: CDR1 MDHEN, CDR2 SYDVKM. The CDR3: CASSLGSGGASGPYNEQFI. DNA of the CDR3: TGTGCCAGCAGTTTAGGGAGCGGGGGGGCCTCTGGCCCCTACAATGAGCAGTTCATC.

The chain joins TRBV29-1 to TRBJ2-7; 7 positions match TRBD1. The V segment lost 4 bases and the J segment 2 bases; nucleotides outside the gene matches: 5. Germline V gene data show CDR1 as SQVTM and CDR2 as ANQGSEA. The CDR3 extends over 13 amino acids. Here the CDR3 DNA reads TGCAGCGTTGGCCGACAGGGACCCTACGAGCAGTACTTC. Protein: CSVGRQGPYEQYF.

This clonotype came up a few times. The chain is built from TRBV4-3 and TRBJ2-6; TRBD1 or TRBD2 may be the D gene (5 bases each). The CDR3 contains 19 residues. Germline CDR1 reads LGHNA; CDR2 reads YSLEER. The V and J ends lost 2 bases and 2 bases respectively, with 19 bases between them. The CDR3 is CASSQSGWGLVPGANVLTF. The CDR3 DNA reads TGCGCCAGCAGCCAAAGCGGTTGGGGGTTAGTGCCTGGGGCCAACGTCCTGACTTTC.

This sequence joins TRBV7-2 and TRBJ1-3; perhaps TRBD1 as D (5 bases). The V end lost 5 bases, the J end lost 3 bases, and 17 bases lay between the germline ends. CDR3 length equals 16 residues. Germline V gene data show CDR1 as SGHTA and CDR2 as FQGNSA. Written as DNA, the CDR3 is TGTGCCAGCAGCCCCCAAAGTGGGGGGGATGGAAACACCATATATTTT. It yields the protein CASSPQSGGDGNTIYF.